This TCR beta chain was observed in a study of identical twins. This clonotype was detected ten times or more. Each CDR3 protein gets one entry after TCRdb re-called the 5' RACE reads with MiXCR. In the table there are roughly 1.6 million distinct CDR3 sequences, around 33% of which are singletons. The CDR3 runs 14 residues. Germline CDR1 reads DFQATT; CDR2 reads SNEGSKA (reference sequence). The V and J ends lost 3 bases and 2 bases, in that order; junction bases with no gene match: 3. V usage is TRBV20-1 and J usage is TRBJ2-3, with 9 bases that match TRBD2. Sequenced input: cord blood. This TCR was sampled from a newborn girl in good health. The CDR3 loop is CSARREGNTDTQYF. The DNA of the CDR3 is TGCAGTGCTAGGCGGGAGGGAAACACAGATACGCAGTATTTT.